The 19 T cell receptor beta chains below were found in one sample sequenced in a study of Tregs in tolerant kidney transplant recipients. The table came from immunoSEQ multiplex PCR; TCRdb's copy has only in-frame clones and leaves some out. The table lists some 70,000 clones, less than 90% of them singletons. The sequences come from CD4+ T cells from blood, collected before the transplant. These TCRs come from a human donor who received a combined kidney and bone marrow transplant.

The chain is built from TRBV5-1 and TRBJ1-1; D is uncertain. Between the trimmed V and J ends, which lost 4 bases and 1 base, there was a span of 5 bases. Germline-derived CDR1 and CDR2 are SGHRS and YFSETQ. This CDR3 has 12 residues. CDR3 sequence reads: CASSRGNTEAFF. CDR3 nucleotides: TGCGCCAGCAGCCGGGGGAACACTGAAGCTTTCTTT.

This rearrangement joins TRBV11-2 to TRBJ2-2, with 7 bases lining up with TRBD2. With 5 bases clipped from V and 4 bases from J, the junction kept 10 bases outside the gene matches. Germline-derived CDR1 and CDR2 are SGHAT and FQNNGV. The CDR3 is 16 amino acids. This chain's CDR3 is CASSTMGGSGTGELFF. Written as DNA, the CDR3 is TGTGCCAGCAGCACAATGGGCGGGAGCGGCACCGGGGAGCTGTTTTTT.

The chain has TRBV5-6 and TRBJ2-1, with 7 bases that match TRBD2. After removal of 2 bases from V and 4 bases from J, the junction contained 3 bases not matched to a gene. This CDR3 region has 14 residues. Germline V gene data show CDR1 as SGHDT and CDR2 as YYEEEE. The CDR3 DNA is TGTGCCAGCAGCTTCGGCGGGAGTTACAATGAGCAGTTCTTC. This translates into CASSFGGSYNEQFF.

In this sample, this clone turned up once. This rearrangement joins TRBV28 to TRBJ2-7; TRBD2 matches 11 bases. CDR3 size: 17 residues. Trimming removed 5 bases from V and 4 bases from J; junction bases left unmatched: 13. Germline V gene data show CDR1 as MDHEN and CDR2 as SYDVKM. CDR3 DNA: TGTGCCAGCAGTCTACAGTTCCTAGCGGGAGGCGGGTACGAGCAGTACTTC. Protein sequence: CASSLQFLAGGGYEQYF.

The rearrangement uses TRBV28 and TRBJ1-2; 9 nucleotides align to TRBD1. Trimming took 8 bases from V and 14 from J; bases not matched to a gene: 15. This CDR3 has 13 residues. Germline-derived CDR1 and CDR2 are MDHEN and SYDVKM. The CDR3 DNA sequence: TGTGCCAGCGGCGAATCCGGGACAGGGACTAGGACCTTC. Translated, it gives CASGESGTGTRTF.

The chain's CDR3 is CASSLVGNTIYF. The CDR3 coding sequence is TGCGCCAGCAGCCTAGTTGGAAACACCATATATTTT. This chain links TRBV5-1 with TRBJ1-3, with D unresolved. The germline CDR1 and CDR2 sequences are SGHRS and YFSETQ. The V end was cut by 4 bases, the J end by 3 bases, with 5 bases between. The CDR3 spans 12 residues.

CDR3 DNA sequence: TGCGCCAGCAGCTCCAGTAGCGGGAGTAGCTACAATGAGCAGTTCTTC. Amino acid sequence: CASSSSSGSSYNEQFF. This chain links TRBV5-1 with TRBJ2-1; the match to TRBD2 covers 9 bases. The V gene's germline CDR1 is SGHRS and CDR2 YFSETQ. The V and J ends lost 3 bases and 3 bases, in that order; junction bases with no gene match: 7. The CDR3 spans 16 residues.

The chain carries TRBV18 and TRBJ2-7; possible D gene TRBD2, 5 bases. CDR1 KGHSH and CDR2 LQKENI come from the germline V gene. The CDR3 runs 13 residues. Trimming removed 2 bases from V and 7 bases from J, with 12 bases in between. The chain's CDR3 is CASSPGSLREQYF. CDR3 bases: TGTGCCAGCTCACCAGGGAGTCTACGGGAGCAGTACTTC.

The chain employs TRBV28 and TRBJ2-1; possible D gene TRBD2, 6 bases. CDR3 length: 17 residues. The V gene's germline CDR1 is MDHEN and CDR2 SYDVKM. V was pared by 4 bases and J by 0 bases, with 16 bases between. CDR3 DNA: TGTGCCAGCAGTTCTTCTCAGGGACTCAGCTCCTACAATGAGCAGTTCTTC. Protein product: CASSSSQGLSSYNEQFF.

This clone was seen only a few times. CDR3 amino acids: CASSLGGGVQVGGLFF. CDR3 coding DNA: TGTGCCAGCAGCTTAGGAGGCGGGGTTCAGGTCGGAGGGCTGTTTTTT. The V call is TRBV11-3, the J call TRBJ2-2; tentatively, D is TRBD2 (6 bases). Trimming stripped 1 base from V and 13 bases from J, with 22 bases between. The CDR3 extends over 16 amino acids. Germline V lookup: CDR1 SGHNT, CDR2 YENEEA.

For the CDR3, the DNA is TGTGCCAGCAGCGCCAGCGGAGGACCTTACAATGAGCAGTTCTTC. Translation gives CASSASGGPYNEQFF. The chain links TRBV9 to TRBJ2-1; perhaps TRBD2 as D (5 bases). The V end was cut by 3 bases, the J end by 4 bases, with 14 bases between. Per the germline V gene, CDR1 is SGDLS and CDR2 is YYNGEE. This CDR3 has 15 residues. Looking up the rest from reference TRBV9 and TRBJ2-1 gives the full variable domain: DSGVTQTPKHLITATGQRVTLRCSPRSGDLSVYWYQQSLDQGLQFLIQYYNGEERAKGNILERFSAQQFPDLHSELNLSSLELGDSALYFCASSASGGPYNEQFFGPGTRLTVL.

The genes are TRBV5-1 and TRBJ2-7; D is perhaps TRBD1 (6 bases). This CDR3 comprises 16 residues. CDR1 and CDR2 (germline): SGHRS, YFSETQ. Trimming took off 7 bases at V and 6 bases at J, with 26 bases between the two ends. The CDR3 protein is CASPRWVHRVAGEQYF. CDR3 nucleotides: TGCGCCAGCCCCCGGTGGGTACACAGGGTTGCCGGCGAGCAGTACTTC.

The CDR3 region is CASIPGNTNEQFF. As DNA, the CDR3 is TGTGCCAGCATTCCGGGAAATACAAATGAGCAGTTCTTC. This chain joins TRBV7-2 and TRBJ2-1, with D maybe TRBD2 (5 bases). CDR1 and CDR2 from the germline V gene are SGHTA and FQGNSA. V lost 7 bases to trimming and J lost 7 bases, with 14 bases between them. The CDR3 length is 13 residues. The full variable domain, with the rest looked up from reference TRBV7-2 and TRBJ2-1, is GAGVSQSPSNKVTEKGKDVELRCDPISGHTALYWYRQSLGQGLEFLIYFQGNSAPDKSGLPSDRFSAERTGGSVSTLTIQRTQQEDSAVYLCASIPGNTNEQFFGPGTRLTVL.

This rearrangement joins TRBV19 to TRBJ2-7; D may be TRBD2 (7 bases). The CDR3 is made up of 13 amino acids. Germline CDR1 and CDR2: LNHDA and SQIVND (reference sequence). V gave up 3 bases and J gave up 7 bases, with 13 bases separating them. CDR3: CASSIRGAGEQYF. The CDR3 region has the DNA TGTGCCAGTAGTATCCGGGGGGCCGGGGAGCAGTACTTC.

The chain combines TRBV7-2 with TRBJ2-7; tentatively, D is TRBD1 (6 bases). This CDR3 spans 13 amino acids. V was pared by 5 bases and J by 4 bases, with 12 bases between. Germline-derived CDR1 and CDR2 are SGHTA and FQGNSA. Here the CDR3 DNA reads TGTGCCAGCAGCGTGCTACAGGGATACGAGCAGTACTTC. Translated, it gives CASSVLQGYEQYF. The full variable domain, with the rest looked up from reference TRBV7-2 and TRBJ2-7, is GAGVSQSPSNKVTEKGKDVELRCDPISGHTALYWYRQSLGQGLEFLIYFQGNSAPDKSGLPSDRFSAERTGGSVSTLTIQRTQQEDSAVYLCASSVLQGYEQYFGPGTRLTVT.

The rearrangement joins TRBV7-2 to TRBJ2-3, with a weak D call TRBD2 (6 bases). The V end lost 3 bases, the J end lost 5 bases, and 15 bases lay between the germline ends. Germline CDR1 SGHTA, CDR2 FQGNSA. This CDR3 is 15 amino acids long. The CDR3 protein is CASSFTGGTGDTQYF. For the CDR3, the DNA is TGTGCCAGCAGCTTTACCGGCGGGACGGGAGATACGCAGTATTTT.

The V gene is TRBV6-1, the J gene TRBJ2-7; no clear D. Germline values: CDR1 MNHNS, CDR2 SASEGT. V lost 0 bases and J 0 bases, leaving 6 bases between the germline ends. The CDR3 is 14 amino acids. The CDR3 region is CASSEAQVSYEQYF. The CDR3 coding sequence is TGTGCCAGCAGTGAAGCCCAGGTCTCCTACGAGCAGTACTTC.

This clone showed up just a few times. The chain uses TRBV29-1 and TRBJ1-4, with TRBD1 identical over 8 bases. Per germline, CDR1 SQVTM and CDR2 ANQGSEA. There are 12 residues in the CDR3. The V segment lost 7 bases and the J segment 7 bases; nucleotides outside the gene matches: 5. The CDR3 nucleotides read TGCAGCGCCGGACAGGGTACTGAAAAACTGTTTTTT. Encoded protein: CSAGQGTEKLFF.

The chain carries TRBV4-2 and TRBJ2-1; 8 nucleotides align to TRBD2. The CDR3 has 15 residues. With 8 bases clipped from V and 2 bases from J, the junction kept 8 bases outside the gene matches. In germline, CDR1 is LGHNA, CDR2 YNFKEQ. CDR3 region: CASATAGEAYNEQFF. The CDR3 DNA reads TGTGCCAGCGCAACAGCGGGAGAGGCCTACAATGAGCAGTTCTTC.